The rows below give T cell receptor beta chains drawn from one sample of a study of shared clonotypes between healthy human individuals. The table came from immunoSEQ multiplex PCR; TCRdb's copy has only in-frame clones and leaves some out. The sample carries 550,000 to 650,000 clones, 90% to 97% recorded once. The sequenced material came from naive CD8+ T cells sorted from blood. These receptors came from a woman in her 30s in good health. Both conserved end residues are part of each CDR3. The order of the fields is D gene, J gene, clone size, V gene, CDR3 protein, CDR3 DNA. A D gene is named only where the DNA matches it firmly. The size entry is marked missing in some rows and otherwise reads once, few, many or a size class.

TRBD2 | TRBJ2-1 | . | TRBV4-1 | CASSQDGGRANEQFF | TGCGCCAGCAGCCAAGATGGGGGGAGGGCCAATGAGCAGTTCTTC
TRBD2 | TRBJ2-7 | . | TRBV6-6 | CASSPKPGLAEYEQYF | TGTGCCAGCAGTCCTAAACCGGGACTAGCGGAATACGAGCAGTACTTC
. | TRBJ1-4 | . | TRBV4-1 | CASTPGVGLFF | TGCGCCAGCACCCCAGGGGTGGGACTGTTTTTT
. | TRBJ2-7 | . | TRBV5-1 | CASFIQGSGEQYF | TGCGCCAGCTTTATTCAAGGTTCGGGGGAGCAGTACTTC
. | TRBJ1-4 | . | TRBV12-1 | CASSSRDSNEKLFF | TGTGCCAGCAGCTCCCGGGACAGTAATGAAAAACTGTTTTTT
TRBD1 | TRBJ2-7 | . | TRBV5-5 | CASSTGQGARGHEQYF | TGTGCCAGCAGCACCGGTCAGGGGGCGCGAGGCCACGAGCAGTACTTC
. | TRBJ2-7 | . | TRBV28 | CASSPKGGTYEQYF | TGTGCCAGCAGCCCTAAGGGGGGGACCTACGAGCAGTACTTC
. | TRBJ1-1 | . | TRBV28 | CASRNPTGGTEAFF | TGTGCCAGCAGAAACCCGACGGGAGGCACTGAAGCTTTCTTT
. | TRBJ2-1 | . | TRBV28 | CASSLGTVEQFF | TGTGCCAGCAGTTTAGGGACGGTTGAGCAGTTCTTC
. | TRBJ1-3 | . | TRBV28 | CASSYNSGNTIYF | TGTGCCAGCAGTTACAATTCCGGAAACACCATATATTTT
. | TRBJ2-7 | . | TRBV10-1 | CASSEPGSSYEQYF | TGCGCCAGCAGTGAGCCAGGGTCTTCCTACGAGCAGTACTTC
TRBD2 | TRBJ2-7 | . | TRBV27 | CASSLAGLAGGAAAYEQYF | TGTGCCAGCAGTCTAGCCGGACTAGCGGGAGGGGCGGCGGCCTACGAGCAGTACTTC
TRBD1 | TRBJ1-2 | . | TRBV29-1 | CSVKGTASPYGYTF | TGCAGCGTTAAAGGGACAGCGTCCCCCTATGGCTACACCTTC
. | TRBJ2-7 | . | TRBV2 | CASSVAYEQYF | TGTGCCAGCAGTGTAGCCTACGAGCAGTACTTC
TRBD1 | TRBJ2-1 | . | TRBV19 | CASSIGDSLYNEQFF | TGTGCCAGTAGTATTGGGGACAGTCTCTACAATGAGCAGTTCTTC
TRBD2 | TRBJ2-1 | . | TRBV7-9 | CASSFRYASGSTDNEQFF | TGTGCCAGCAGCTTCAGGTACGCTAGCGGGAGCACAGACAATGAGCAGTTCTTC
. | TRBJ2-5 | . | TRBV28 | CASSSPMKADAGQYF | TGTGCCAGCAGTTCTCCCATGAAGGCTGACGCAGGGCAGTACTTC
. | TRBJ1-4 | . | TRBV5-5 | CASSLSQGFVEKLFF | TGTGCCAGCAGCCTGTCCCAGGGTTTTGTTGAAAAACTGTTTTTT
. | TRBJ2-5 | . | TRBV28 | CASSAPKDTFQETQYF | TGTGCCAGCAGTGCCCCAAAGGACACCTTCCAAGAGACCCAGTACTTC
. | TRBJ2-3 | . | TRBV6-5 | CASSYSSMADTQYF | TGTGCCAGCAGTTACAGTAGTATGGCAGATACGCAGTATTTT
. | TRBJ1-1 | few | TRBV19 | CASKGTVNTEAFF | TGTGCCAGTAAGGGAACTGTGAACACTGAAGCTTTCTTT
. | TRBJ2-7 | . | TRBV4-1 | CASSPGAPYEQYF | TGCGCCAGCAGCCCGGGGGCGCCCTACGAGCAGTACTTC
. | TRBJ2-2 | . | TRBV28 | CASEVGETGELFF | TGTGCCAGCGAAGTGGGGGAGACCGGGGAGCTGTTTTTT
. | TRBJ2-7 | . | TRBV4-1 | CASSPGDSGSYEQYF | TGCGCCAGCAGCCCAGGGGATTCGGGCTCCTACGAGCAGTACTTC
. | TRBJ2-3 | . | TRBV4-2 | CASSQDRYTDTQYF | TGTGCCAGCAGCCAAGACCGGTACACAGATACGCAGTATTTT
. | TRBJ2-1 | . | TRBV29-1 | CSVSQVTANEQFF | TGCAGCGTTTCACAGGTGACCGCCAATGAGCAGTTCTTC
. | TRBJ1-4 | . | TRBV27 | CASSRHGEKLFF | TGTGCCAGCAGTCGGCACGGAGAAAAACTGTTTTTT
TRBD1 | TRBJ2-1 | once | TRBV19 | CASSAGTGARDEQFF | TGTGCCAGTAGCGCCGGGACAGGGGCGAGGGATGAGCAGTTCTTC
TRBD1 | TRBJ2-7 | . | TRBV7-9 | CASSSDRVTYEQYF | TGTGCCAGCAGCTCGGACAGGGTAACCTACGAGCAGTACTTC
. | TRBJ1-1 | . | TRBV30 | CAWSEGSEAFF | TGTGCCTGGAGTGAGGGCAGTGAAGCTTTCTTT
TRBD2 | TRBJ2-1 | . | TRBV9 | CASSVLAGDMNNEQFF | TGTGCCAGCAGCGTACTGGCGGGAGATATGAACAATGAGCAGTTCTTC
TRBD2 | TRBJ2-3 | . | TRBV5-4 | CASSLGGLAEQYF | TGTGCCAGCAGCTTGGGGGGACTAGCGGAGCAGTATTTT
TRBD1 | TRBJ2-1 | . | TRBV27 | CASSLWSDTGGIYNEQFF | TGTGCCAGCAGTTTGTGGTCCGATACAGGGGGGATTTACAATGAGCAGTTCTTC
. | TRBJ2-1 | . | TRBV27 | CASSPTSIGWNEQFF | TGTGCCAGCAGCCCCACCTCTATAGGGTGGAATGAGCAGTTCTTC
. | TRBJ1-2 | . | TRBV10-3 | CAISETANYGYTF | TGTGCCATCAGTGAGACAGCAAACTATGGCTACACCTTC
. | TRBJ1-4 | . | TRBV2 | CASSENGALADTNEKLFF | TGTGCCAGCAGTGAAAATGGGGCCCTGGCAGATACCAATGAAAAACTGTTTTTT
TRBD2 | TRBJ2-7 | . | TRBV28 | CASTGGPYEQYF | TGTGCCAGCACGGGAGGCCCTTACGAGCAGTACTTC
. | TRBJ1-5 | . | TRBV30 | CAWATGQPQHF | TGTGCCTGGGCGACGGGACAGCCCCAGCATTTT
. | TRBJ1-3 | . | TRBV9 | CASSAQEGSGNTIYF | TGTGCCAGCAGCGCACAGGAGGGCTCTGGAAACACCATATATTTT
. | TRBJ2-3 | few | TRBV13 | CASTERFLSTDTQYF | TGTGCCAGCACCGAACGCTTTCTTAGCACAGATACGCAGTATTTT